These T cell receptor beta chains were read from a single sample in a study of T-cell memory formation after mild COVID-19. A single record per CDR3 protein comes from TCRdb applying MiXCR to the 5' RACE reads. In the table there are 250,000 or so distinct CDR3 sequences, roughly 9.4% of which are singletons. The sample consisted of PBMCs or a T cell subset sorted from them (not recorded which). The receptor set was obtained from a man between 18 and 29 years old who had mild COVID-19 (a few samples of this study predate the infection). Cell type and time point are not known. Each CDR3 is given with its conserved first and last residue. D genes are given only for firm matches. Some rows have no size entry. The others give once, few or many, or a class for an expanded clone.

TRBJ2-1	NA	TRBV5-1	TRBD1	TGCGCCAGCAGCTTACAGGGGAGCAACTACAATGAGCAGTTCTTC	CASSLQGSNYNEQFF
TRBJ1-6	NA	TRBV6-1	NA	TGTGCCAGCAACCCGAGACAGAGTAATTCACCCCTCCACTTT	CASNPRQSNSPLHF
TRBJ2-3	many	TRBV7-3	NA	TGTGCCAGCAGCTTTTATCCCGCCAGCACAGATACGCAGTATTTT	CASSFYPASTDTQYF
TRBJ1-2	NA	TRBV6-2/TRBV6-3	NA	TGTGCCAGCAGTTACCGGGGCTCTGGCTACACCTTC	CASSYRGSGYTF
TRBJ2-7	few	TRBV25-1	NA	TGTGCCAGCAGTGAACCAGGGGTCGGGTACGAGCAGTACTTC	CASSEPGVGYEQYF
TRBJ2-2	few	TRBV7-9	NA	TGTGCCAGCAGACCGGGACACGGTGGCGGGGAGCTGTTTTTT	CASRPGHGGGELFF
TRBJ2-5	NA	TRBV5-1	NA	TGCGCCAGCAGCTTGGGACTCATACAAGAGACCCAGTACTTC	CASSLGLIQETQYF
TRBJ1-2	NA	TRBV5-6	NA	TGTGCCAGCAGCCCCCGGGCAGGAGATGGCTACACCTTC	CASSPRAGDGYTF
TRBJ2-5	few	TRBV6-1	NA	TGTGCCAGCAGTGAATTCATAGAGACCCAGTACTTC	CASSEFIETQYF
TRBJ1-2	few	TRBV28	NA	TGTGCCAGCACCCTCAGAGGGTCTGGCTATGGCTACACCTTC	CASTLRGSGYGYTF
TRBJ2-7	few	TRBV29-1	TRBD1	TGCAGCGTCGGGACAGGGGGCGAGCAGTACTTC	CSVGTGGEQYF
TRBJ2-3	few	TRBV24-1	NA	TGTGCCACCAGTGTCGGAATGTGGGATACGCAGTATTTT	CATSVGMWDTQYF
TRBJ1-3	few	TRBV20-1	NA	TGCAGTGCCCCCCGCGGTCACTCTGGAAACACCATATATTTT	CSAPRGHSGNTIYF
TRBJ2-5	few	TRBV6-1	TRBD2	TGTGCCAGCAGTGCAAACCTACTGGGGGGGGAGACCCAGTACTTC	CASSANLLGGETQYF
TRBJ1-5	NA	TRBV6-6	NA	TGTGCCAGCAGTTACTCGAAGACCGAGAGCAATCAGCCCCAGCATTTT	CASSYSKTESNQPQHF
TRBJ2-5	few	TRBV5-1	NA	TGCGCCAGCAGCCCGGACTGGGGGGAAGAGACCCAGTACTTC	CASSPDWGEETQYF
TRBJ1-1	few	TRBV25-1	NA	TGTGCCAGCAGTAAGGTCCCGAACACTGAAGCTTTCTTT	CASSKVPNTEAFF
TRBJ2-3	few	TRBV12-3/TRBV12-4	TRBD1	TGTGCCAGCAGGCTGACAGGGTTCACAGATACGCAGTATTTT	CASRLTGFTDTQYF
TRBJ2-1	NA	TRBV29-1	NA	TGCAGCGTTGTTTCAGGGTCAGTATCCTACAATGAGCAGTTCTTC	CSVVSGSVSYNEQFF
TRBJ2-3	few	TRBV7-3	TRBD2	TGTGCCAGCAGCCGCGGGACTAGCGGGGGGTCAGATACGCAGTATTTT	CASSRGTSGGSDTQYF
TRBJ2-3	NA	TRBV9	TRBD1	TGTGCCAGCAGCTCAGATGGGACAGGGGGTGGTACGCAGTATTTT	CASSSDGTGGGTQYF
TRBJ2-1	NA	TRBV7-3	TRBD2	TGTGCCAGCAGCGGTAGCGGGGGGGGCTACAATGAGCAGTTCTTC	CASSGSGGGYNEQFF
TRBJ2-5	NA	TRBV19	TRBD1	TGTGCCAGTAGCATCGACAGGGGGCAAGAGACCCAGTACTTC	CASSIDRGQETQYF
TRBJ2-5	NA	TRBV4-3	NA	TGCGCCAGCAGCCGGACGGCGCCAAGCGGGTTTGGCGAGACCCAGTACTTC	CASSRTAPSGFGETQYF
TRBJ2-1	few	TRBV11-1	NA	TGTGCCAGCAGCCGTCAAGTAGGGGGGAATGAGCAGTTCTTC	CASSRQVGGNEQFF
TRBJ2-7	few	TRBV27	NA	TGTGCCAGCAGTTTGGGTGTAACCTACGAGCAGTACTTC	CASSLGVTYEQYF
TRBJ2-1	many	TRBV5-1	TRBD2	TGCGCCAGCAGGCATAGCGGGGGGGACTACAATGAGCAGTTCTTC	CASRHSGGDYNEQFF
TRBJ2-7	few	TRBV12-3/TRBV12-4	NA	TGTGCCAGCTGCGAAGGACCAGGGATTTGTGCGAAGGAGCAGTACTTC	CASCEGPGICAKEQYF
TRBJ1-3	NA	TRBV4-3	NA	TGCGCCAGCAGCCAAGGTTCCGGGGTTGGTGGAAACACCATATATTTT	CASSQGSGVGGNTIYF
TRBJ1-2	few	TRBV12-3/TRBV12-4	NA	TGTGCCAGCAGGAACCAGGCCTATGGCTACACCTTC	CASRNQAYGYTF
TRBJ1-5	NA	TRBV28	NA	TGTGCCAGCAGTGGGGGTTCGGCAATCAATCAGCCCCAGCATTTT	CASSGGSAINQPQHF